This T cell receptor beta chain appears in the sequencing data of a study of cytomegalovirus exposure and HLA in healthy donors (dated by TCRdb to about 2017). Study-level background: According to an earlier analysis of several hundred of the donors, some 180 million T cells yielded 120 million or so unique TCR beta sequences and about 300 Gb of sequence data. Approximately 310 gigabases of sequencing data and 80 million or so unique TCR sequences were included in an early release covering 500 to 750 HLA-typed donors. The genetic ancestry cluster associated with self-reported Caucasian donors included 65% to 90% of the roughly 380 genotyped donors. The study was designed to test whether signatures of past pathogen exposure could be identified by cataloging public T cell receptors. The study profiled the T cell repertoires of hundreds of subjects by immunosequencing and related them to cytomegalovirus serostatus. Along with the roughly 610-subject first cohort, a separate validation cohort of over a hundred different subjects was used. To predict cytomegalovirus infection status, the study combined high-throughput TCR immunosequencing, statistical association of individual TCRs with disease status, and machine learning. A later analysis re-analyzed previously published TCR beta repertoires from 660 or so donors and added high-resolution HLA genotyping to study TCR occurrence patterns. Rather than using new phenotypic data, the later analysis identified candidate immune exposures from TCR beta sequences and from how often those sequences occurred across donors. To decide whether each TCR beta V gene segment behaved as functional or pseudogenic, an earlier analysis of several hundred of the donors relied on high-throughput TCR beta sequencing. Donor age, sex, ethnicity and CMV serostatus were compiled together with the repertoire data. Genome-wide SNP genotypes for about 55% of the roughly 670 donors were used in a later genetic analysis, which treated that subset as a discovery cohort. Every repertoire in the discovery cohort had been generated on one and the same sequencing platform. Both class I and class II loci were covered by HLA typing, at four-digit resolution. Typing coverage differed by locus: A, B, C, DRB1 and DQB1 were typed in about 620-640 donors, DQA1 in 522, DPA1 in 600 to 610, and DPB1 in 472. A handful of DR-DQ haplotypes were treated as single units for association and clustering because of strong linkage in the cohort. On average, 235,054 unique TCR beta nucleotide sequences were sequenced per donor among fewer than 500 genotyped donors of the cohort, with roughly 19% of those sequences being non-productive.

Concerning this clone itself: Its antigen is not yet known. The sample holds no much larger clone one base away, and base qualities are not on file.

Libraries were prepared through the immunoSEQ multiplex PCR assay. The multiplex PCR relied on a mix of 60 forward primers for TCR Vbeta segments and 13 reverse primers for TCR Jbeta segments. The CDR3 region of rearranged TCR beta genes was amplified from genomic DNA by a multiplex PCR assay. The amplified TCR beta libraries were sequenced on the Illumina HiSeq System as 87-base-pair reads. The authors' analysis ran thus. A later analysis counted tens of millions of unique TCR beta chains across the 650 to 800 repertoires, and 9 million to 14 million of these chains were shared by at least two donors. To remove PCR and sequencing errors, raw reads were error-corrected and collapsed into unique sequences using a nearest-neighbor algorithm that merged closely related sequences. To assign V, D and J gene segments, CDR3 sequences were aligned to IMGT reference sequences. Each retained sequence needed at least a six-nucleotide match to both a V gene segment and a J gene segment. A rearrangement was called productive if the CDR3 had no stop codons and remained in frame with V and J, and every other rearrangement was called non-productive. CDR3 was defined according to IMGT convention as the region running from the second conserved V-encoded cysteine to the conserved J-encoded phenylalanine. The earlier analysis of 550 to 650 of the donors excluded any sequence lacking an unambiguous match to a single V gene segment. An earlier analysis of a few hundred of the donors called V segments functional above 56.7% productive rearrangements and segregating when the between-donor standard deviation exceeded 5%. A statistical classification framework was built for diagnosing cytomegalovirus status from the catalog of TCR beta chain sequences. In a later analysis, V and J genes were assigned by comparing TCR nucleotide sequences against IMGT/GENE-DB human TR gene sequences. In a later analysis, CDR3 sequences and most-parsimonious VDJ recombination scenarios were assigned using the TCRdist pipeline. In a later analysis, each TCR beta chain was defined by its CDR3 amino acid sequence together with its V-gene family, and reads without a unique V-gene family were excluded. To address suspected cross-contamination and a sequencing artifact, a later analysis removed roughly 640 highly shared, low-generation-probability nucleotide sequences. For each public chain, a later analysis derived a clonal expansion index from normalized ranks of inferred template counts within each repertoire. A later analysis computed generation probabilities with a VDJ recombination model fitted to out-of-frame rearrangements, and checked the results against IGoR. Hypergeometric tests were used in a later analysis to score TCR-TCR, TCR-HLA and TCR-CMV co-occurrence, with a repertoire-size bias correction applied to the TCR pairs. In a later analysis, false discovery rates were estimated by permuting HLA or CMV assignments 20 times. In a later analysis, co-occurring TCRs were grouped using DBSCAN, with TCRdist sequence similarity added in when clustering inside HLA-allele-positive subsets. Repertoires with fewer than 30,000 or more than 120,000 public chains were left out of co-occurrence clustering, as were five repertoires with anomalous nucleotide sharing. The source is immuneACCESS, and TCRdb retained only in-frame sequences with V and J called. Part of the clones is not carried over; for the studies checked, unresolved V genes explain less than half of this, and the remainder is unexplained. The DNA gave D and trimming, while V, J and clone size come from that table. The sample yields over 200,000 clones; roughly 84% were counted once. The ten top clones hold around 1.4% of the sample.

Taken from the germline V gene (reference sequence), the CDR1 and CDR2 loops are MNHNY and SVGAGI. The CDR3 measures 15 amino acids from cysteine to phenylalanine. Only the CDR3 DNA is retained, 45 bases long and in frame from the first base. From V the trimming removes 0 bases and from J it removes 3 bases, while the gene matches leave 2 bases of the junction unaccounted for. Results and caveats for the whole study, not just this receptor: Correlated functional status among segregating V segments might be attributable to linkage disequilibrium, but an unknown experimental factor could not be ruled out. Across donors, most TCR sequences were observed very rarely, whereas some public TCRs were present in many individuals. Only TCR beta chains were sequenced in this cohort, and the absence of alpha or paired-chain data limited detectable features. Because counts were too low, about 15 rarely observed V segments, including chromosome 9 orphons, were left out of the earlier analysis of roughly 600 of the donors. HLA typing was unavailable for some donors at each locus, so association tests used only the typed subset. The authors suggested that the approach could potentially be extended to other disease states and immunological phenotypes. At a false discovery rate of 0.05, a later analysis linked some 17,000 TCR beta sequences to specific HLA alleles. In an earlier analysis of a few hundred of the donors, most TCR beta V segments were observed in productive rearrangements about 90% or about 30% of the time, broadly matching IMGT annotations. In both the original and validation cohorts, the classifier was reported to diagnose cytomegalovirus status with high specificity and sensitivity. In a later genetic analysis, a missense DCLRE1C variant was associated with V-gene and J-gene trimming of TCR beta chains, and the association was replicated in an independent cohort. The sequencing pipeline was judged likely to have produced a cluster of highly shared sequence variants as a technical artifact. When HLA alleles, especially DR and DQ, strongly co-occurred, attributing TCR associations to individual alleles was difficult. In a later analysis, HLA-associated TCR beta chains showed more clonal expansion and lower generation probabilities than non-associated chains that were equally common. The study gave a list of about 150 TCR beta chains associated with cytomegalovirus. For the cohort, immune exposure information was limited to CMV serostatus. The presence/absence analyses assumed that sequencing depth was roughly uniform across donors, and that assumption may not be true. A further reported finding was that TCR beta sequences accurately predicted the HLA-A and HLA-B alleles for most subjects in the first cohort. According to a later analysis, parvovirus B19, influenza, CMV and Epstein-Barr virus appeared linked to several top co-occurrence clusters. Three of the identified cytomegalovirus-associated TCR beta chains were confirmed in vitro to be specific for cytomegalovirus antigens. A later genetic analysis reported fewer N-insertions in productive TCRs among donors in an Asian-associated ancestry cluster than the roughly 670-donor mean. A later analysis found that most CMV-associated TCR beta chains appeared HLA-restricted, with HLA associations seemingly driven largely by CMV exposure. A later analysis found that TCR association rates varied across HLA loci, with DRB1 alleles showing the most associated TCRs and HLA-C alleles the fewest. Some IMGT-functional V segments, including TRBV6-2 and TRBV6-3, could not be distinguished by the 87-base-pair reads and were therefore excluded.

The cohort was made up of roughly 670 healthy bone marrow donors. Cohort members were all nominally healthy when sampled, although unrecorded immune exposures were likely present. CMV serostatus was recorded as positive for some 300 and negative for about 55% of the 666 cohort members, whereas no CMV serostatus was recorded for the donor in question. Every donor gave a peripheral blood sample, and the peripheral blood mononuclear cells from that sample were used for TCR beta sequencing. Genomic DNA extraction from the blood cell samples was performed with the Qiagen DNeasy Blood Extraction Kit. The sequenced sample consisted of PBMCs. This clonotype was obtained from a human donor in good health. The chain uses TRBV6-6 and TRBJ2-7; the junction holds 10 bases that match TRBD1. The nucleotide sequence reads as follows: TGTGCCAGCAGTTACTCTGGGACAGGGGTCTACGAGCAGTACTTC. This is translated as CASSYSGTGVYEQYF.